These 27 T cell receptor beta chains were sequenced from one sample in a study of cytomegalovirus exposure and HLA in healthy donors. Clones were read by immunoSEQ multiplex PCR, and TCRdb kept only the in-frame ones, dropping some. The repertoire holds about 56,000 clones, with over 90% as singletons. The source material was PBMCs. These receptors were taken from a woman younger than 30 in good health and CMV-seronegative.

This clone was recorded only once. This chain uses TRBV6-5 with TRBJ1-2; 9 bases fit TRBD1. Germline V gene sequence: CDR1 MNHEY, CDR2 SVGAGI. The CDR3 is made up of 15 amino acids. V shed 6 bases, J shed 2 bases, and the junction held 7 bases outside the gene matches. CDR3 sequence (DNA): TGTGCCAGCAGAGATCCGGGACAGGGCAACTATGGCTACACCTTC. This gives the protein CASRDPGQGNYGYTF.

A single count supports this clone. The chain couples TRBV9 to TRBJ2-7; 12 bases map to TRBD2. CDR3 size: 13 residues. V was clipped by 4 bases and J by 6 bases; unmatched bases: 2. Germline values: CDR1 SGDLS, CDR2 YYNGEE. CDR3: CASSQLAGGEQYV. Here the CDR3 DNA reads TGTGCCAGCAGCCAACTAGCGGGGGGCGAGCAGTACGTC.

The chain combines TRBV12-5 with TRBJ2-1; no firm D call. Germline CDR1 and CDR2: LGHNT and FRNRAP. With 3 bases removed from V and 9 bases from J, the gap between germline ends came to 6 bases. The CDR3 spans 11 residues. The CDR3 sequence is CASGLQPEQFF. In DNA, the CDR3 is TGTGCTAGTGGTTTACAGCCTGAGCAGTTCTTC.

This chain uses TRBV9 with TRBJ2-3; D call uncertain. V was trimmed by 1 base and J by 2 bases, leaving 14 bases between them. CDR1 and CDR2 (germline): SGDLS, YYNGEE. The CDR3 runs 16 residues. CDR3 protein: CASSVTSRKDTDTQYF. CDR3 nucleotides: TGTGCCAGCAGCGTAACTTCTAGGAAGGACACAGATACGCAGTATTTT. Full variable domain (outside the CDR3, taken from reference TRBV9 and TRBJ2-3): DSGVTQTPKHLITATGQRVTLRCSPRSGDLSVYWYQQSLDQGLQFLIQYYNGEERAKGNILERFSAQQFPDLHSELNLSSLELGDSALYFCASSVTSRKDTDTQYFGPGTRLTVL.

The V call is TRBV7-2, the J call TRBJ2-3; 8 bases map to TRBD1. The CDR3 has 18 amino acids. V gave up 3 bases and J gave up 1 base; unmatched junction bases: 12. CDR1 is SGHTA, CDR2 FQGNSA, per germline. The CDR3 region has the DNA TGTGCCAGCAGCTTGAACAGGGGGGAAGTTGAAGGCACAGATACGCAGTATTTT. Translating it yields CASSLNRGEVEGTDTQYF.

The sample holds a few counts of this clone. The rearrangement uses TRBV5-4 and TRBJ1-2; D is ambiguous. The V gene's germline CDR1 is SGHNT and CDR2 YYREEE (reference sequence). The CDR3 covers 15 residues. Between the trimmed V and J ends, which lost 0 bases and 8 bases, there was a span of 17 bases. The CDR3 DNA follows: TGTGCCAGCAGCTTGGCTGACTTCCCCGCCGGCGGCTACACCTTC. It codes for CASSLADFPAGGYTF.

V gene TRBV19 combines with J gene TRBJ2-1; a weak D match, TRBD1 (5 bases). This CDR3 spans 15 amino acids. Germline CDR1 and CDR2: LNHDA and SQIVND (reference sequence). Deletions cut 0 bases from V and 5 bases from J, with 11 bases between. The CDR3 bases are TGTGCCAGTAGTATAGATCCAGGGATCAACAATGAGCAGTTCTTC. The encoded protein is CASSIDPGINNEQFF.

This clone came up once. The rearrangement links TRBV10-3 to TRBJ2-5; D remains ambiguous. Germline V CDR1 and CDR2: ENHRY, SYGVKD. The CDR3 contains 11 residues. Trimming removed 2 bases from V and 5 bases from J, with 3 bases in between. CDR3 nucleotide sequence: TGTGCCATCAGTGAGGGCGAGACCCAGTACTTC. Amino acids: CAISEGETQYF.

The gene calls are TRBV2 and TRBJ1-6; D perhaps matches TRBD1 (6 bases). The germline gives CDR1 SNHLY, CDR2 FYNNEI. The CDR3 spans 15 residues. Trimming took 4 bases from V and 5 from J, leaving 12 bases between them. The DNA of the CDR3 is TGTGCCAGCAGTGTAGGCAGGGGAGATAATTCACCCCTCCACTTT. It is translated as CASSVGRGDNSPLHF. Using reference TRBV2 and TRBJ1-6 for the parts outside the CDR3, the full variable domain is EPEVTQTPSHQVTQMGQEVILRCVPISNHLYFYWYRQILGQKVEFLVSFYNNEISEKSEIFDDQFSVERPDGSNFTLKIRSTKLEDSAMYFCASSVGRGDNSPLHFGNGTRLTVT.

This chain joins TRBV11-1 and TRBJ2-2; TRBD1 is a possible D gene (5 bases). Between the trimmed V and J ends, which lost 4 bases and 4 bases, there was a span of 13 bases. Germline V gives CDR1 SGHAT, CDR2 FQDESV (reference sequence). The CDR3 spans 15 residues. The CDR3 nucleotides are TGTGCCAGCAGCTCCAGGGATGTTGGCACCGGGGAGCTGTTTTTT. Its translation: CASSSRDVGTGELFF.

The V gene is TRBV11-2, the J gene TRBJ2-5; 8 bases agree with TRBD1. The CDR3 has 15 amino acids. CDR1 and CDR2 from the germline V gene are SGHAT and FQNNGV. Unmatched junction bases numbered 6, after V lost 1 base and J lost 5 bases. The CDR3 nucleotides are TGTGCCAGCAGCTTAGGGACAGGGCTGGCGGAGACCCAGTACTTC. It yields the protein CASSLGTGLAETQYF.

The chain recombines TRBV4-1 with TRBJ1-2; D call uncertain. The germline V gene encodes CDR1 MGHRA and CDR2 YSYEKL. CDR3 length: 12 residues. V lost 2 bases to trimming and J lost 6 bases, with 7 bases between them. The DNA of the CDR3 is TGCGCCAGCAGCCAAAGACAAAATGGCTACACCTTC. It specifies CASSQRQNGYTF.

This clone was detected once. The V gene is TRBV7-9, the J gene TRBJ2-5; D is undetermined. Germline CDR1 and CDR2: SEHNR and FQNEAQ (reference sequence). Trimming cost V 5 bases and J 4 bases, with 8 bases left between them. The CDR3 has 12 residues. The CDR3 region has the DNA TGTGCCAGCAGCCGCATGGCAGAGACCCAGTACTTC. It codes for CASSRMAETQYF.

The rearrangement uses TRBV10-3 and TRBJ2-5; 8 bases are a match to TRBD1. V lost 3 bases, J lost 3 bases, and 6 bases stayed unmatched. The CDR3 contains 15 residues. Germline V gives CDR1 ENHRY, CDR2 SYGVKD. For the CDR3, the DNA is TGTGCCATCAGTGATAAAGACAGGGGCGAAGAGACCCAGTACTTC. It specifies CAISDKDRGEETQYF.

The V and J genes are TRBV19 and TRBJ2-7; tentatively, D is TRBD1 (7 bases). The V end lost 9 bases, the J end lost 2 bases, and 14 bases lay between the germline ends. CDR1 and CDR2 from the germline V gene are LNHDA and SQIVND (reference sequence). The CDR3 totals 13 residues. The CDR3 nucleotides are TGTGCCAGCTCGACAGGGAGGCCCTACGAGCAGTACGTC. It is translated as CASSTGRPYEQYV.

This clone was detected a few times. The chain joins TRBV21-1 to TRBJ2-7; TRBD2 reflects the table's D call only, with no check against the DNA. TRBV21-1 is marked as a pseudogene. The CDR3 spans 18 residues. The chain's CDR3 is CASSKCQRGPGWDYEQYV. The CDR3 DNA is TGTGCCAGCAGCAAATGTCAGAGGGGTCCAGGGTGGGACTACGAGCAGTACGTC.

The V call is TRBV11-3, the J call TRBJ2-7; 12 nucleotides agree with TRBD2. The length of the CDR3 is 14 residues. J lost 4 bases, V lost 5 bases, and 3 bases had no gene match. Per germline, CDR1 SGHNT and CDR2 YENEEA. The CDR3 DNA reads as TGTGCCAGCAGCGCTAGCGGGGGGGCTTACGAGCAGTACTTC. Its protein product is CASSASGGAYEQYF.

This chain connects TRBV19 to TRBJ2-2; D perhaps matches TRBD1 (5 bases). Trimming removed 2 bases from V and 4 bases from J, with 5 bases in between. CDR1 LNHDA and CDR2 SQIVND come from the germline V gene (reference sequence). The CDR3 has 13 amino acids. The CDR3 nucleotides are TGTGCCAGTAGTATAAGGGGCACCGGGGAGCTGTTTTTT. It codes for CASSIRGTGELFF.

The chain links TRBV18 to TRBJ2-5, with 9 positions matching TRBD2. V was clipped by 2 bases and J by 7 bases; unmatched bases: 14. Germline V gene sequence: CDR1 KGHSH, CDR2 LQKENI. CDR3 length equals 17 residues. The CDR3 nucleotides are TGTGCCAGCTCACCAGGTAGTAGCGGGAGCCTGGGAGGGACCCAGTACTTC. Protein: CASSPGSSGSLGGTQYF. The full variable domain, in which reference TRBV18 and TRBJ2-5 provide the parts outside the CDR3, is NAGVMQNPRHLVRRRGQEARLRCSPMKGHSHVYWYRQLPEEGLKFMVYLQKENIIDESGMPKERFSAEFPKEGPSILRIQQVVRGDSAAYFCASSPGSSGSLGGTQYFGPGTRLLVL.

The genes are TRBV19 and TRBJ1-2, with D perhaps matching TRBD1 (6 bases). This CDR3 region has 15 residues. Germline V gene data show CDR1 as LNHDA and CDR2 as SQIVND (reference sequence). The V end lost 4 bases, the J end lost 4 bases, and 16 bases lay between the germline ends. In DNA, the CDR3 is TGTGCCAGTAGTAACAACAGGGCTTCCGTCTATGGCTACACCTTC. This encodes CASSNNRASVYGYTF.

This sequence joins TRBV5-1 and TRBJ2-7; D is perhaps TRBD1 (5 bases). Trimming removed 5 bases from V and 1 base from J, with 16 bases in between. The CDR3 totals 15 residues. Germline CDR1 SGHRS, CDR2 YFSETQ. The CDR3 DNA follows: TGCGCCAGCAGTTCGTCAGGGCCCGGATCCTACGAGCAGTACTTC. Its translation is CASSSSGPGSYEQYF.

This clone turned up a few times. The rearrangement uses TRBV5-6 and TRBJ2-7; tentative D call: TRBD2 (5 bases). V was cut by 4 bases and J by 3 bases, with 20 bases left in between. The CDR3 is 16 residues long. Germline V lookup: CDR1 SGHDT, CDR2 YYEEEE. The CDR3 nucleotides read TGTGCCAGCAGCAGGAGGTCCAGCGGACCAAACTACGAGCAGTACTTC. Translated, it gives CASSRRSSGPNYEQYF.

The rearrangement links TRBV2 to TRBJ1-5; maybe TRBD1 (6 bases). CDR1 is SNHLY and CDR2 is FYNNEI in the germline V gene. The CDR3 has 15 residues. V was cut by 5 bases and J by 2 bases, with 13 bases left in between. The CDR3 here is CASSNRDGRNQPQHF. CDR3 DNA sequence: TGTGCCAGCAGTAACAGGGACGGGCGCAATCAGCCCCAGCATTTT.

The gene calls are TRBV7-2 and TRBJ1-6; D possibly corresponds to TRBD1 (5 bases). V was pared by 4 bases and J by 3 bases, with 10 bases between. The germline gives CDR1 SGHTA, CDR2 FQGNSA. The length of the CDR3 is 15 residues. The chain's CDR3 is CASSSGTLYNSPLHF. The CDR3 bases are TGTGCCAGCAGCTCGGGGACTCTCTATAATTCACCCCTCCACTTT. The whole variable domain, filled in from reference TRBV7-2 and TRBJ1-6, reads GAGVSQSPSNKVTEKGKDVELRCDPISGHTALYWYRQSLGQGLEFLIYFQGNSAPDKSGLPSDRFSAERTGGSVSTLTIQRTQQEDSAVYLCASSSGTLYNSPLHFGNGTRLTVT.

The rearrangement links TRBV19 to TRBJ2-2; maybe TRBD1 (5 bases). The CDR3 consists of 17 residues. Germline loops: CDR1 LNHDA, CDR2 SQIVND (reference sequence). V lost 4 bases and J 0 bases, leaving 15 bases between the germline ends. The DNA of the CDR3 is TGTGCCAGTAGTAGGAAGTACTCAGGGTCGAACACCGGGGAGCTGTTTTTT. Translating it yields CASSRKYSGSNTGELFF.

V and J are TRBV2 and TRBJ1-4; 11 nucleotides match TRBD1. The junction had 5 bases not matched to a gene; V was cut back by 1 base and J by 10 bases. There are 15 residues in the CDR3. Germline CDR1 and CDR2: SNHLY and FYNNEI. This CDR3 is CASSEEGQGAGKLFF. In DNA, the CDR3 is TGTGCCAGCAGTGAAGAAGGACAGGGGGCAGGAAAACTGTTTTTT. Looking up the rest from reference TRBV2 and TRBJ1-4 gives the full variable domain: EPEVTQTPSHQVTQMGQEVILRCVPISNHLYFYWYRQILGQKVEFLVSFYNNEISEKSEIFDDQFSVERPDGSNFTLKIRSTKLEDSAMYFCASSEEGQGAGKLFFGSGTQLSVL.

The genes are TRBV7-9 and TRBJ1-2; 7 bases are shared with TRBD1. J gave up 6 bases and V 5 bases, and 9 bases lay outside the gene matches. There are 14 residues in the CDR3. The germline gives CDR1 SEHNR, CDR2 FQNEAQ (reference sequence). CDR3 in amino acids: CASSGEEGANGYTF. Written as DNA, the CDR3 is TGTGCCAGCAGCGGCGAGGAGGGGGCTAATGGCTACACCTTC.